The TCR beta chain under discussion was sequenced for a study of blood T cell repertoires in COVID-19 (dated by TCRdb to between 2020 and 2021). Regarding the study in general: Samples from collaborators originated in the United States, Italy and Spain and spanned both the acute and convalescent phases of COVID-19. The prospective study material was composed of cDNA or gDNA derived from T cells, B-cell-depleted T cells, or PBMCs. The repertoires were released in a freely available public database intended as a resource for research on the immune response to SARS-CoV-2. Where available, HLA class I and class II types were obtained from metadata supplied by the sample provider rather than from assay-based typing. The dataset comprised deeply sampled blood TCRbeta repertoires from subjects exposed to, actively infected with, or recovered from COVID-19. The samples were drawn from two sources: the first 160 participants of the ongoing ImmuneRACE study, and about 1,300 subjects contributed by 6 global collaborators. Sample metadata almost always included a de-identified subject ID, COVID-19 status, age in years and sex.

Participants in the prospective study were enrolled through a virtual design, were aged about 18 to 89 years, and lived in approximately 24 United States geographic areas. In the prospective study, cohorts were assigned on the basis of participant-reported clinical history obtained from a screening survey and a study questionnaire. A participant counted as exposed if, within 2 weeks of entering the study, that participant had been in contact with someone who had a PCR-confirmed or clinician-diagnosed COVID-19 case. In the prospective study, mobile phlebotomists collected whole blood, serum and a nasopharyngeal or oropharyngeal swab from each participant. Prospective study participants could optionally give additional blood draws and questionnaires over an approximately two-month period. Before DNA extraction, prospective study blood samples were shipped either frozen or at room temperature. CDR1 is given as MNHNS and CDR2 as SASEGT, both from the germline V gene. V loses 0 bases, J loses 7 bases, and the germline ends lie 7 bases apart. The CDR3 contains 13 residues, cysteine and phenylalanine counted. The CDR3 DNA has 39 bases and is translated from base 1.

The immunoSEQ Assay, a bias-controlled multiplex PCR, was used to amplify TCRbeta CDR3 regions from genomic DNA. The authors' pipeline ran thus. The number of nucleated cells in each sample was estimated from the amplification of reference gene primers within the assay. To quantify the absolute abundance of each unique TCRbeta CDR3 rearrangement, sequence reads were collapsed and filtered. For each sample, productive Simpson clonality was calculated as the square root of Simpson's diversity index across productive rearrangements. TCRdb's version of the immuneACCESS table is confined to in-frame rearrangements and falls short of the full clone set. An unresolved V gene accounts for under half of the shortfall where checked; the remainder is of unknown origin. That table supplies the V and J calls and clone size; D and trimming were determined from the DNA. The sample table shows roughly 400,000 clones, and 70% to 90% are seen once. Of the sample, roughly 1.4% falls within the top ten clones.

As regards this clone: Its binding antigen is unknown. No qualities accompany the bases; no much larger clone lies one base away.

Paper-wide results and their limitations: The amount of clinical and demographic metadata varied by source and participant and was provided uncurated.

The sequence derives from a woman aged 18-30 years who had been exposed to COVID-19. The rearrangement joined TRBV6-1 to TRBJ1-5, with an unclear D gene assignment. The sample comprised PBMCs or T cells enriched from blood (not recorded which). At the DNA level, the sequence is TGTGCCAGCAGTGAAGCAGGAGTCCAGCCCCAGCATTTT. It translates as CASSEAGVQPQHF.